The present TCR beta chain was sequenced within a study of blood T cell repertoires in COVID-19. Across the whole study: Researchers got acute and convalescent COVID-19 samples from the United States, Italy and Spain. PBMCs, B-cell-depleted T cells, or T cells were the source of the cDNA or gDNA that made up the material.

The junction had 11 bases not matched to a gene; V was cut back by 5 bases and J by 14 bases. The CDR3 spans 14 residues. CDR1 is MDHEN and CDR2 is SYDVKM in the germline V gene. How the authors handled the data: Scientists estimated how many nucleated cells there were by amplifying reference gene primers. Profiling relied on immunoSEQ multiplex PCR, and the TCRdb table lists in-frame clones only, not all of them. V and J calls and clone size follow that table, whereas D and trimming were derived from the DNA. The table has tens of thousands of clones, around 78% seen once. The specimen was peripheral blood. This chain joins TRBV28 and TRBJ2-3, with 12 bases aligning to TRBD1. The receptor comes from a human donor in a cohort sampled during active COVID-19. In DNA, the CDR3 is TGTGCCAGCAGTCGTCCCGGGACAGGGGGCGCTGGGTATTTT. Translating gives CASSRPGTGGAGYF. The whole variable domain, filled in from reference TRBV28 and TRBJ2-3, reads DVKVTQSSRYLVKRTGEKVFLECVQDMDHENMFWYRQDPGLGLRLIYFSYDVKMKEKGDIPEGYSVSREKKERFSLILESASTNQTSMYLCASSRPGTGGAGYFGPGTRLTVL.